These 24 T cell receptor beta chains were all obtained from the same sample, sequenced in a study of Tregs in tolerant kidney transplant recipients. TCRdb's copy holds only in-frame clones and misses some; the assay was immunoSEQ multiplex PCR. Found here are tens of thousands of clones; the top ten clones hold about 0.83%. This sample comprised CD4+ T cells from blood, obtained before the transplant. These receptors originate from a human donor who received a combined kidney and bone marrow transplant.

A remark on this clone: The read ends 3 residues shy of where the CDR3 ends; the end is completed using the germline J gene. This rearrangement joins TRBV18 to TRBJ1-1, with TRBD1 matching over 7 bases. J lost 4 bases, V lost 8 bases, and 4 bases had no gene match. Per germline, CDR1 KGHSH and CDR2 LQKENI. The CDR3 sequence is 12 residues long. The covered CDR3 bases are TGTGCCAGCCGAGACAGGGTCACTGAA. It yields the protein CASRDRVTE. The CDR3, in full, reads CASRDRVTEAFF.

Of note for this clone: The read is 3 residues too short to cover the CDR3 end, so that end is filled in from the germline J gene. The rearrangement uses TRBV5-6 and TRBJ2-2; a possible D gene is TRBD1 (5 bases). The length of the CDR3 is 15 residues. Trimming left V 1 base short and J 0 bases short, with 7 bases between. Germline V gene sequence: CDR1 SGHDT, CDR2 YYEEEE. The CDR3 sequence is CASSLLDTNTGELFF. The sequenced part of the CDR3 DNA is TGTGCCAGCAGCTTGTTGGACACGAACACCGGGGAG.

The chain's CDR3 is CASSPHRGASDTQYF. The DNA read from the CDR3 is TGTGCCAGCAGCCCTCACAGGGGAGCATCAGATACG. The genes are TRBV7-9 and TRBJ2-3; 7 nucleotides agree with TRBD1. The read halts 3 residues ahead of the CDR3 end, with the missing end drawn from the germline J gene. Germline-derived CDR1 and CDR2 are SEHNR and FQNEAQ (reference sequence). The J segment lost 4 bases and the V segment lost 5 bases, leaving 9 bases of the junction unmatched. The CDR3 is 15 residues long.

Notes on this clone: The sequence runs out 3 residues before the end of the CDR3; the remainder is reconstructed from the germline J gene. The J gene is TRBJ1-6, the V gene TRBV20-1; D is undetermined. The germline gives CDR1 DFQATT, CDR2 SNEGSKA (reference sequence). This CDR3 spans 16 amino acids. Trimming stripped 6 bases from V and 0 bases from J, with 15 bases between. The CDR3 spells CSAFPGGSSYNSPLHF. Partial CDR3 DNA: TGCAGTGCATTTCCCGGCGGGAGCTCCTATAATTCACCC.

Comment on this clone: The read ends 3 residues early relative to the CDR3; the germline J gene fills the gap. This chain connects TRBV2 to TRBJ2-7, with 7 positions matching TRBD1. Germline loops: CDR1 SNHLY, CDR2 FYNNEI. V was pared by 2 bases and J by 6 bases, with 10 bases of the junction left unmatched. This CDR3 has 15 amino acids. The sequenced part of the CDR3 DNA is TGTGCCAGCAGTGAATTAGGGCAGGGGGTCTTCGAG. Encoded protein: CASSELGQGVFE. The full CDR3 protein is CASSELGQGVFEQYF.

Details on this clone: The CDR3 end lies 3 residues beyond the end of the read and is filled in from the germline J gene. The chain couples TRBV19 to TRBJ2-1; weak D call: TRBD1 (8 bases). The ends were cut back, 5 bases at V and 8 bases at J, with 13 bases in the middle. The CDR3 length is 13 residues. Germline V CDR1 and CDR2: LNHDA, SQIVND (reference sequence). Partial CDR3 DNA: TGTGCCAGTAGTTTACAGGGGGGGGATGAG. This gives the protein CASSLQGGDE. The CDR3 in its entirety is CASSLQGGDEQFF. The full variable domain, its missing parts supplied by reference TRBV19 and TRBJ2-1, is DGGITQSPKYLFRKEGQNVTLSCEQNLNHDAMYWYRQDPGQGLRLIYYSQIVNDFQKGDIAEGYSVSREKKESFPLTVTSAQKNPTAFYLCASSLQGGDEQFFGPGTRLTVL.

Remarks on this clone: The sequenced fragment ends 3 residues before the CDR3 boundary, so the rest is inferred from the germline J gene. The J gene is TRBJ1-2, the V gene TRBV19; TRBD1 aligns across 8 bases. The CDR3 totals 15 residues. Germline-derived CDR1 and CDR2 are LNHDA and SQIVND (reference sequence). Trimming took 7 bases from V and 3 from J; bases not matched to a gene: 10. The sequenced part of the CDR3 DNA is TGTGCCAGTAATCGGCCGGGACAGGCTCACTATGGC. As protein: CASNRPGQAHYG. The entire CDR3 reads CASNRPGQAHYGYTF. Drawing the rest from reference TRBV19 and TRBJ1-2, the complete variable domain is DGGITQSPKYLFRKEGQNVTLSCEQNLNHDAMYWYRQDPGQGLRLIYYSQIVNDFQKGDIAEGYSVSREKKESFPLTVTSAQKNPTAFYLCASNRPGQAHYGYTFGSGTRLTVV.

With regard to this clone: The read ends 3 residues early relative to the CDR3; the germline J gene fills the gap. The chain is built from TRBV19 and TRBJ2-4; D gene uncertain. The CDR3 is 14 amino acids. Between the trimmed V and J ends, which lost 4 bases and 0 bases, there was a span of 7 bases. Germline CDR1 LNHDA, CDR2 SQIVND (reference sequence). The covered CDR3 bases are TGTGCCAGTAGTAAAACGGTAGCCAAAAACATT. This gives the protein CASSKTVAKNI. The entire CDR3 is CASSKTVAKNIQYF. Variable domain in full (rest from reference TRBV19 and TRBJ2-4): DGGITQSPKYLFRKEGQNVTLSCEQNLNHDAMYWYRQDPGQGLRLIYYSQIVNDFQKGDIAEGYSVSREKKESFPLTVTSAQKNPTAFYLCASSKTVAKNIQYFGAGTRLSVL.

With respect to this clone: The read stops 3 residues short of the end of the CDR3; the missing end is completed from the germline J gene. The rearrangement uses TRBV7-9 and TRBJ1-5; perhaps TRBD1 as D (6 bases). This CDR3 region has 14 residues. Germline loops: CDR1 SEHNR, CDR2 FQNEAQ (reference sequence). Trimming left V 5 bases short and J 0 bases short, with 8 bases between. The CDR3 DNA, read in part, is TGTGCCAGCAGCCAACAGGGTAGCAATCAGCCC. Amino acids: CASSQQGSNQP. In full, the CDR3 is CASSQQGSNQPQHF.

The part of the CDR3 DNA that was read is TGTGCCAGCAGCCCTGGGACTAGCGGGCCCTACGAG. Translating it yields CASSPGTSGPYE. The full CDR3 protein reads CASSPGTSGPYEQYF. The rearrangement uses TRBV7-2 and TRBJ2-7, with 12 positions matching TRBD2. With the read ending 3 residues before the CDR3 end, the germline J gene is used to fill in that end. Losses at the gene ends were 5 bases for V and 2 bases for J; bases not matched to a gene: 4. Germline CDR1 and CDR2: SGHTA and FQGNSA. The CDR3 is made up of 15 amino acids. The full variable domain, its missing parts supplied by reference TRBV7-2 and TRBJ2-7, is GAGVSQSPSNKVTEKGKDVELRCDPISGHTALYWYRQSLGQGLEFLIYFQGNSAPDKSGLPSDRFSAERTGGSVSTLTIQRTQQEDSAVYLCASSPGTSGPYEQYFGPGTRLTVT.

In the case of this clone: The read halts 3 residues ahead of the CDR3 end, with the missing end drawn from the germline J gene. The chain is built from TRBV10-3 and TRBJ1-2, with a weak D call TRBD1 (5 bases). Germline-derived CDR1 and CDR2 are ENHRY and SYGVKD. V lost 2 bases, J lost 2 bases, and 9 bases lay in between. The CDR3 runs to 14 residues. Incomplete CDR3 DNA: TGTGCCATCAGTGAGGGAGACAGAAACTATGGC. Translating it yields CAISEGDRNYG. The full CDR3 protein reads CAISEGDRNYGYTF.

The CDR3 DNA, read in part, is TGTGCCAGCAGTTACTCGACCCGGACAGGAAGATATGGC. It codes for CASSYSTRTGRYG. The CDR3 reads in full as CASSYSTRTGRYGYTF. This chain uses TRBV6-2 or TRBV6-3 with TRBJ1-2, with TRBD1 identical over 7 bases. The read ends 3 residues shy of where the CDR3 ends; the end is completed using the germline J gene. Germline-derived CDR1 and CDR2 are MNHEY and SVGEGT. The CDR3 covers 16 residues. The ends lost 0 bases at V and 5 bases at J; junction bases unmatched: 9.

Details on this clone: The read is 3 residues too short to cover the CDR3 end, so that end is filled in from the germline J gene. V usage is TRBV2 and J usage is TRBJ1-5; TRBD1 is a possible D gene (5 bases). Between the trimmed V and J ends, which lost 4 bases and 6 bases, there was a span of 13 bases. The germline V gene encodes CDR1 SNHLY and CDR2 FYNNEI. This CDR3 has 14 residues. The part of the CDR3 DNA that was read is TGTGCCAGCAGTGCTGGGCAGGGAGGTCAGCCC. Protein product: CASSAGQGGQP. The full CDR3 reads CASSAGQGGQPQHF. Based on the CDR3 plus reference TRBV2 and TRBJ1-5, the full variable domain is EPEVTQTPSHQVTQMGQEVILRCVPISNHLYFYWYRQILGQKVEFLVSFYNNEISEKSEIFDDQFSVERPDGSNFTLKIRSTKLEDSAMYFCASSAGQGGQPQHFGDGTRLSIL.

Notes on this clone: The read ends 3 residues shy of where the CDR3 ends; the end is completed using the germline J gene. The gene calls are TRBV7-6 and TRBJ2-7; 7 bases are a match to TRBD2. Trimming removed 5 bases from V and 1 base from J; junction bases left unmatched: 11. Germline CDR1 is SGHVS and CDR2 is FNYEAQ. This CDR3 spans 16 amino acids. CDR3 loop: CASSPEAGTLSYEQYF. The covered CDR3 bases are TGTGCCAGCAGCCCTGAAGCGGGGACGTTATCCTACGAG.

Regarding this clone: The DNA ends 3 residues before the CDR3 does, and the rest of the CDR3 is filled in from the germline J gene. J is TRBJ2-2 and V is TRBV18; maybe TRBD1 (6 bases). The V end lost 1 base, the J end lost 4 bases, and 13 bases lay between the germline ends. CDR3 size: 16 residues. Germline V gene data show CDR1 as KGHSH and CDR2 as LQKENI. CDR3 residues: CASSPREGGSTGELFF. CDR3 bases read: TGTGCCAGCTCACCACGGGAAGGGGGAAGCACCGGGGAG.

Remarks on this clone: The read comes to an end 3 residues before the CDR3 does, leaving the germline J gene to fill in the end. The chain joins TRBV5-1 to TRBJ2-2, with D perhaps matching TRBD1 (6 bases). Trimming pared 4 bases from V and 8 bases from J, leaving 21 bases between. Germline CDR1 and CDR2: SGHRS and YFSETQ. The CDR3 length is 16 residues. The CDR3 sequence: CASSLEARQRGGELFF. Incomplete CDR3 DNA: TGCGCCAGCAGCCTGGAGGCGCGGCAAAGGGGGGGGGAG.

Worth noting for this clone: The read is 3 residues too short to cover the CDR3 end, so that end is filled in from the germline J gene. The J gene is TRBJ2-1, the V gene TRBV11-3; the match to TRBD2 covers 7 bases. The CDR3 length is 15 residues. Germline V CDR1 and CDR2: SGHNT, YENEEA. V trimming: 0 bases; J trimming: 4 bases; junction bases outside the gene matches: 3. CDR3 DNA, as far as it was read: TGTGCCAGCAGCTTAGATGGGACTATTTACAATGAG. Its protein product is CASSLDGTIYNE. The complete CDR3 reads CASSLDGTIYNEQFF.

Details on this clone: The DNA ends 3 residues before the CDR3 does, and the rest of the CDR3 is filled in from the germline J gene. V is TRBV19 and J is TRBJ1-1, with 7 positions matching TRBD1. Trimming cost V 5 bases and J 0 bases; bases outside gene matches: 6. The CDR3 is made up of 15 amino acids. Germline-derived CDR1 and CDR2 are LNHDA and SQIVND (reference sequence). The CDR3 is CASSRPGQMNTEAFF. The part of the CDR3 DNA that was read is TGTGCCAGTAGTCGACCGGGACAGATGAACACTGAA.

A note on this clone: From the germline J gene comes the end of the CDR3, since the read stops 3 residues before it. The rearrangement uses TRBV6-2 or TRBV6-3 and TRBJ2-7; TRBD2 aligns across 7 bases. The germline CDR1 and CDR2 sequences are MNHEY and SVGEGT. CDR3 length: 16 amino acids. Trimming removed 1 base from V and 3 bases from J; junction bases left unmatched: 9. The part of the CDR3 DNA that was read is TGTGCCAGCAGTTACTTCGGGCAGGGAGGGAACTACGAG. It is translated as CASSYFGQGGNYE. The CDR3 reads in full as CASSYFGQGGNYEQYF.

On this clone itself: The identical CDR3 is also encoded by other nucleotide sequences in the sample. The CDR3 region is CASSSGLATDTQYF. The sequenced part of the CDR3 DNA is TGTGCCAGCAGCTCTGGACTAGCTACAGATACG. The V call is TRBV7-2, the J call TRBJ2-3, with 8 bases aligning to TRBD2. The read finishes 3 residues shy of the CDR3 end, and the germline J gene is used to complete it. Germline CDR1 reads SGHTA; CDR2 reads FQGNSA. Trimming removed 4 bases from V and 3 bases from J; junction bases left unmatched: 3. This CDR3 has 14 residues.

Remarks on this clone: The CDR3 end falls 3 residues outside the read, so it is completed with the germline J gene. J is TRBJ1-1 and V is TRBV7-2; tentatively, D is TRBD1 (6 bases). V lost 1 base, J lost 5 bases, and 11 bases lay in between. Looked up from germline, CDR1 is SGHTA and CDR2 is FQGNSA. The CDR3 spans 14 residues. CDR3 DNA (partial): TGTGCCAGCAGCTTAGACAGGGTGAGGACTGAA. This encodes CASSLDRVRTE. The entire CDR3 protein reads CASSLDRVRTEAFF.

On this clone itself: The read gets to within 3 residues of the CDR3 end, and the germline J gene fills in the rest. J is TRBJ1-1 and V is TRBV7-2; 9 nucleotides align to TRBD1. Germline V lookup: CDR1 SGHTA, CDR2 FQGNSA. CDR3 length: 15 amino acids. The junction had 5 bases not matched to a gene; V was cut back by 5 bases and J by 1 base. CDR3: CASSLGDRANTEAFF. The covered CDR3 bases are TGTGCCAGCAGCCTAGGGGACAGGGCGAACACTGAA. Combining the CDR3 with reference TRBV7-2 and TRBJ1-1 gives the whole variable domain GAGVSQSPSNKVTEKGKDVELRCDPISGHTALYWYRQSLGQGLEFLIYFQGNSAPDKSGLPSDRFSAERTGGSVSTLTIQRTQQEDSAVYLCASSLGDRANTEAFFGQGTRLTVV.

Worth noting for this clone: The read falls 3 residues short of the CDR3 end, and the missing part is taken from the germline J gene. V is TRBV6-1 and J is TRBJ1-5; 9 bases map to TRBD1. The CDR3 runs 14 residues. Germline CDR1 and CDR2: MNHNS and SASEGT. V trimming: 5 bases; J trimming: 5 bases; junction bases outside the gene matches: 4. The CDR3 DNA, read in part, is TGTGCCAGCAGTCAAGGGACAGGGTATCAGCCC. It codes for CASSQGTGYQP. The whole CDR3 protein is CASSQGTGYQPQHF.

Details on this clone: The read stops 3 residues short of the end of the CDR3; the missing end is completed from the germline J gene. This chain joins TRBV11-2 and TRBJ2-3; D is unclear. The CDR3 is 13 amino acids. Germline-derived CDR1 and CDR2 are SGHAT and FQNNGV. Trimming took 5 bases from V and 2 from J, leaving 8 bases between them. The sequenced part of the CDR3 DNA is TGTGCCAGCAGCCCCCCTTACACAGATACG. Its translation: CASSPPYTDT. The full-length CDR3 reads as CASSPPYTDTQYF.